The present entry profiles one T cell receptor beta chain with its context. Other DNA sequences in the sample encode the same CDR3. This sample was taken from a study of blood T cell repertoires in COVID-19. The repertoire was sequenced with immunoSEQ multiplex PCR; TCRdb's copy has only in-frame clones and lacks some. The sample holds about 320,000 clones, about 90% seen once. The CDR3 is made up of 13 amino acids. Trimming at V came to 5 bases and at J to 4 bases, leaving 4 bases not matched to a gene. Per germline, CDR1 SGHTA and CDR2 FQGTGA. Sequencing input: PBMCs or T cells enriched from blood (not recorded which). The clonotype originates from a man under 40 who had recovered from COVID-19. The chain couples TRBV7-3 to TRBJ1-2, with 7 bases aligning to TRBD1. CDR3 loop: CASSPRQGYGYTF. The DNA of the CDR3 is TGTGCCAGCAGCCCTAGACAGGGCTATGGCTACACCTTC. The full variable domain, its missing parts supplied by reference TRBV7-3 and TRBJ1-2, is GAGVSQTPSNKVTEKGKYVELRCDPISGHTALYWYRQSLGQGPEFLIYFQGTGAADDSGLPNDRFFAVRPEGSVSTLKIQRTERGDSAVYLCASSPRQGYGYTFGSGTRLTVV.